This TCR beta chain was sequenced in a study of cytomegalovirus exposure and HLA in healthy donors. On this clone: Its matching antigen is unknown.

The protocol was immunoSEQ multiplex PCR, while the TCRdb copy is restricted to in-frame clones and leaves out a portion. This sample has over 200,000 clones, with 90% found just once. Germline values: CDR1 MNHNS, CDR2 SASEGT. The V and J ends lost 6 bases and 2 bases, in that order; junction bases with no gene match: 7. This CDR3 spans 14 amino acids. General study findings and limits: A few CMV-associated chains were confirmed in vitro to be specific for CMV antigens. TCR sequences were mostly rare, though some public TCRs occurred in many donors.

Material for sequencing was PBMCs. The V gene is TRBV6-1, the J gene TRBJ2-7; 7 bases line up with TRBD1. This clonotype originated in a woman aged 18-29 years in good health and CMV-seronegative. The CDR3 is CASRERDSTYEQYV. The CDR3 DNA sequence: TGTGCCAGCAGGGAAAGGGACAGCACCTACGAGCAGTACGTC.